This TCR beta chain was found in a study of response to subunit inactivated influenza vaccine. Study-wide points: Seasonal influenza vaccination, on each occasion, was suggested by the authors to recruit few new T cells.

On this clonotype: Its antigen is undetermined.

V shed 5 bases and J shed 0 bases, with 18 bases lying between them. The CDR3 loop spans 17 amino acids. One entry per CDR3 protein results from TCRdb running MiXCR on the RT-PCR reads. The profile covers more than 450,000 distinct CDR3 sequences, with 6% to 9% appearing a single time and roughly 13% taken by the ten largest. V is TRBV12-3 or TRBV12-4 and J is TRBJ2-3; either TRBD1 or TRBD2 may supply D (6 bases each). This receptor was taken from a man aged 50 to 69 who received an inactivated influenza vaccine. This specimen was PBMCs from blood, taken about 23 months after vaccination. The CDR3 bases are TGTGCCAGCAGTCCTCAACAGGGACTCCGTAGCACAGATACGCAGTATTTT. This gives the protein CASSPQQGLRSTDTQYF.